This entry concerns a single T cell receptor (beta chain). Its antigen target is currently unknown. No base qualities exist here, and no much larger clone lies one base off it. The data were taken from a study of shared clonotypes between healthy human individuals (dated by TCRdb to the early 2020s). For the wider study: The cohort comprised a couple of women and a few men aged 18 to 49 years. For each donor, CD4 naive and CD4 memory were each run on three plates, CD8 naive on two plates, and CD8 memory on one plate. Different laboratories and diverse techniques were used to prepare libraries and sequence TCR repertoires, to increase sequencing depth and limit assay-specific biases. Each donor's leukapheresis produced roughly between roughly 0.85 and 10 billion PBMCs. The study deeply sequenced blood TCR repertoires of five healthy adults to estimate repertoire size and the extent of clonotype sharing between individuals. Study-wide conclusions, independent of this receptor: Compared with non-shared clonotypes, clonotypes shared by all four sorted-subset donors had higher generation probabilities. Incomplete sequencing was indicated by rarefaction of sorted-subset datasets, despite the large sequencing depth. Larger estimated clonotype richness was generally found for naive subsets than for memory subsets. Sampling was restricted to blood, and TCR repertoires in tissues likely differ from the TCR repertoires found in blood. The genetic and exposure-history diversity represented was limited by the small number of donors. Pairwise subsampling led to the expectation that sequencing depth would affect the degree of clonotype sharing among donors. Across a few donors, about 4.5% of naive CD4, roughly 3.3% of naive CD8, 2.3% of memory CD4, and over 0.35% of memory CD8 clonotypes were shared.

TCR CDR3 regions were amplified from genomic DNA by multiplex PCR using the deep immunoSEQ assay. For each cell subset, the extracted genomic DNA was distributed evenly across all wells of several immunoSEQ 96-well plates, and each plate served as one replicate. Each replicate PCR for sorted subsets received about 180 ng genomic DNA, equal to 30,000 or so T cell genomes. Purified libraries were measured with a Qubit 3.0 fluorometer, size-checked on a Bioanalyzer 2100, and measured again with the KAPA Library Quantification kit. Each immunoSEQ 96-well plate was sequenced on its own single-read 150-cycle Illumina NextSeq 550 flow cell. Per the authors' processing: Because the immunoSEQ output included only junctional sequences and no quality scores, the filtering could not be the same as the filtering used for full-length reads. To assign V/J genes and CDR3, sequences were annotated using PyIR, a Python wrapper for IgBLAST v1.9, with IMGT germline references. Any read was removed if the V/J assignment was weak (E-value above 1e-6), the CDR3 was missing, or the read contained stop codons, out-of-frame junctions, or ambiguous translated residues. V3J clonotypes were defined by identical inferred V gene, J gene, and CDR3 amino acid sequence. Percentage overlap between repertoires was computed as shared unique clonotypes divided by the size of the smaller repertoire. Repertoire richness was assessed with RTK rarefaction, the Chao1 estimator, and Recon v2.1 estimates of unobserved clonotypes. Generation probabilities were computed with OLGA for all TCRbeta clonotypes obtained by the gDNA method from a handful of donors. TCRdb carries this immuneACCESS record with in-frame sequences only. Its versions omit some clonotypes, under half of them owing to an unresolved V gene in the studies checked, with the rest unexplained. V, J and clone size were drawn from that table, and D and trimming were deduced from the DNA. The sample table records some 2 million clones; less than 95% of these occur just once. Clones ranked in the top ten supply around 1.1% of the sample.

For the CD8 naive samples, CD45RO-negative cells were positively selected for CCR7, yielding a CD45RA+CCR7+ population from which TemRA cells were excluded. The donors were healthy, HIV-negative adults with no recently reported acute infections or vaccinations. All donors were Caucasian adults living in Nashville, Tennessee, USA. After blood collection by leukapheresis, PBMCs were isolated using Ficoll-Histopaque density gradient centrifugation and then cryopreserved in the vapor phase of liquid nitrogen. Analytical flow cytometry was used to check the purity and quantity of every magnetically sorted T cell population. Each sorted fraction had its genomic DNA isolated and then quantified by UV absorbance on a Nanodrop 2000c. V trim: 0 bases; J trim: 4 bases; unmatched bases: 7. The CDR1 and CDR2 encoded by the germline V gene are SGHDT and YYEEEE. Measured from the cysteine to the phenylalanine, the CDR3 is 16 residues long. Only the CDR3 part of the read is kept: 48 bases, read in frame from the first base.

This TCR was sampled from a man between 18 and 29 years old in good health. The sequenced material came from naive CD8+ T cells sorted from blood. What this sample's cell subset or site label stands for: CD45RA+CCR7+. Here the chain combines TRBV5-6 and TRBJ1-2; TRBD1 matches 9 bases in the middle. The CDR3 sequence is CASSLAGQGIIYGYTF. The DNA reads TGTGCCAGCAGCTTGGCCGGACAGGGGATAATCTATGGCTACACCTTC.